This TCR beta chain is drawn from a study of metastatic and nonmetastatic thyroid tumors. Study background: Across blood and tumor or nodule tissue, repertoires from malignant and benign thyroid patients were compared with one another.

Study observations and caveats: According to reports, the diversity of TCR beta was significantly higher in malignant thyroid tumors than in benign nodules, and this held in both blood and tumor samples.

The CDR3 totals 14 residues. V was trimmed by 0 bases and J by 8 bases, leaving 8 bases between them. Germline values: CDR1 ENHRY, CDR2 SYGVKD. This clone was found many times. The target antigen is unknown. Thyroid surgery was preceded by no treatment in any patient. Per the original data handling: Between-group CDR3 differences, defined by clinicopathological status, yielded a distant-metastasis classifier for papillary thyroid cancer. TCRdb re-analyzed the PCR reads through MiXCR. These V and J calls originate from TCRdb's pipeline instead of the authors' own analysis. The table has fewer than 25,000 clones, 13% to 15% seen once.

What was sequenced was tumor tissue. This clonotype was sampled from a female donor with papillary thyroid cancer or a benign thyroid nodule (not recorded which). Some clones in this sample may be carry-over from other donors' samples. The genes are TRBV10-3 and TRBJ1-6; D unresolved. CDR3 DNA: TGTGCCATCAGTGAGTCCGGGGAGGATTCACCCCTCCACTTT. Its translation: CAISESGEDSPLHF.